The 7 T cell receptor beta chains given below trace back to one sample, sequenced in a study of blood T cell repertoires in COVID-19. Only in-frame clones appear in the TCRdb table, and some are missing; sequencing was by immunoSEQ multiplex PCR. The data hold some 200,000 clones, with over 75% observed a single time. Sample: PBMCs or T cells enriched from blood (not recorded which). Receptors originate from a young woman in a cohort exposed to, infected with or recovered from COVID-19 (not recorded which).

The chain uses TRBV28 and TRBJ2-1; 13 nucleotides match TRBD2. V trimming: 11 bases; J trimming: 0 bases; junction bases outside the gene matches: 13. The germline CDR1 and CDR2 sequences are MDHEN and SYDVKM. The CDR3 sequence is 18 residues long. The chain's CDR3 is CAAGTGLAGLSSYNEQFF. CDR3 nucleotides: TGTGCCGCCGGAACGGGACTAGCGGGGCTGAGCTCCTACAATGAGCAGTTCTTC.

This chain uses TRBV7-9 with TRBJ2-1; TRBD1 agrees at 7 bases. The trim removed 6 bases at V and 5 bases at J, leaving 10 bases unmatched. CDR1 is SEHNR, CDR2 FQNEAQ, per germline (reference sequence). This CDR3 comprises 15 residues. Written as DNA, the CDR3 is TGTGCCAGCAGATCATACAGGGGAGCCCACAATGAGCAGTTCTTC. Translating gives CASRSYRGAHNEQFF. Full variable domain (remainder filled in from reference TRBV7-9 and TRBJ2-1): DTGVSQNPRHKITKRGQNVTFRCDPISEHNRLYWYRQTLGQGPEFLTYFQNEAQLEKSRLLSDRFSAERPKGSFSTLEIQRTEQGDSAMYLCASRSYRGAHNEQFFGPGTRLTVL.

This sequence joins TRBV5-1 and TRBJ2-2, with 9 bases that match TRBD1. V shed 3 bases, J shed 4 bases, and the junction held 4 bases outside the gene matches. The CDR3 has 15 residues. The germline V gene has CDR1 SGHRS and CDR2 YFSETQ. The DNA of the CDR3 is TGCGCCAGCAGCTCCGGGACAGGGACCACCGGGGAGCTGTTTTTT. As protein: CASSSGTGTTGELFF.

This chain uses TRBV5-1 with TRBJ1-4, with 10 bases aligning to TRBD1. Germline assignment: CDR1 SGHRS and CDR2 YFSETQ. The junction had 4 bases not matched to a gene; V was cut back by 5 bases and J by 6 bases. CDR3 length: 14 residues. The CDR3 region has the DNA TGCGCCAGCAGGAAAGGGACAGGGGATGAAAAACTGTTTTTT. Translated: CASRKGTGDEKLFF.

The rearrangement joins TRBV4-2 to TRBJ2-7, with D possibly being TRBD1 (5 bases). The CDR3 consists of 13 residues. Trimming shortened V by 3 bases and J by 3 bases, and 9 bases separated the two germline ends. CDR1 and CDR2 from the germline V gene are LGHNA and YNFKEQ. The CDR3 sequence is CASSQDTLYEQYF. CDR3 in DNA: TGTGCCAGCAGCCAGGACACCCTCTACGAGCAGTACTTC.

The rearrangement joins TRBV5-6 to TRBJ1-3; a possible D gene is TRBD1 (6 bases). This CDR3 region has 13 residues. V lost 4 bases to trimming and J lost 4 bases, with 9 bases between them. Germline V gene lookup returns CDR1 SGHDT and CDR2 YYEEEE. The CDR3 DNA reads as TGTGCCAGCAGCCCACAGGGAGGAAACACCATATATTTT. This encodes CASSPQGGNTIYF.

This chain links TRBV3-1 (or the pseudogene TRBV3-2) with TRBJ1-1; D not certain. The germline V gene has CDR1 LGHDT and CDR2 YNNKEL (reference sequence). The CDR3 has 14 residues. V lost 2 bases to trimming and J lost 4 bases, with 11 bases between them. CDR3 in amino acids: CASSQNSLSTEAFF. CDR3 sequence (DNA): TGTGCCAGCAGCCAAAATTCCCTTAGCACTGAAGCTTTCTTT.